These T cell receptor beta chains were read from a single sample in a study of T cell responses to AZD1222 COVID-19 vaccine. The method was immunoSEQ multiplex PCR; TCRdb's version includes in-frame clones alone and lacks a portion of them. The sample consists of about 140,000 clones, around 90% of them appearing once. The material was peripheral blood, obtained 28 days after the second AZD1222 dose. The receptor set was obtained from an adult who received the AZD1222 COVID-19 vaccine. The CDR3 runs from the conserved cysteine through the conserved F or W. Fields, in order: D gene, V gene, clone size, J gene, CDR3 protein, CDR3 DNA. D genes are given only for firm matches. Size values are once, few and many counts, or a class for expanded clones, and some rows have none.

-	TRBV5-8	once	TRBJ1-5	CASSSGIGQPQHF	TGTGCCAGCAGCTCAGGGATCGGGCAGCCCCAGCATTTT
-	TRBV5-6	-	TRBJ1-5	CASSFGLENQPQHF	TGTGCCAGCAGCTTTGGACTGGAAAATCAGCCCCAGCATTTT
-	TRBV11-3	-	TRBJ2-2	CASSLVATGELFF	TGTGCCAGCAGCTTAGTCGCGACCGGGGAGCTGTTTTTT
TRBD2	TRBV7-7	-	TRBJ2-1	CASSSTSGRGDEQFF	TGTGCCAGCAGCTCGACTAGCGGGAGAGGGGATGAGCAGTTCTTC
-	TRBV18	-	TRBJ2-7	CASSPSPDRVYEQYF	TGTGCCAGCTCACCAAGCCCGGACCGCGTCTACGAGCAGTACTTC
TRBD1	TRBV3-1/TRBV3-2	once	TRBJ1-2	CASRNWTGDYGYTF	TGTGCCAGCAGAAACTGGACAGGGGACTATGGCTACACCTTC
-	TRBV5-1	-	TRBJ1-4	CASSWYQNEKLFF	TGCGCCAGCAGCTGGTATCAGAATGAAAAACTGTTTTTT
-	TRBV19	-	TRBJ1-5	CASTGLSTLSNQPQHF	TGTGCCAGTACAGGCTTAAGTACCCTGAGCAATCAGCCCCAGCATTTT
-	TRBV19	-	TRBJ2-2	CASAGWPNTGELFF	TGTGCCAGTGCGGGGTGGCCCAACACCGGGGAGCTGTTTTTT
TRBD2	TRBV29-1	few	TRBJ2-5	CSVSGSGGTQYF	TGCAGCGTTAGCGGGAGCGGAGGGACCCAGTACTTC
-	TRBV18	-	TRBJ1-2	CASSPLVSGYTF	TGTGCCAGCTCACCATTAGTGAGCGGCTACACCTTC
TRBD2	TRBV5-1	-	TRBJ2-5	CASSPLISGGAETQYF	TGCGCCAGCAGCCCCCTTATAAGCGGGGGGGCGGAGACCCAGTACTTC
-	TRBV7-9	-	TRBJ1-1	CASSLVGNEAFF	TGTGCCAGCAGCTTAGTTGGCAATGAAGCTTTCTTT
TRBD1	TRBV19	-	TRBJ2-1	CASSANRGVHEQFF	TGTGCCAGTAGTGCGAACAGGGGAGTGCATGAGCAGTTCTTC
-	TRBV5-1	-	TRBJ2-1	CASSLGDYNEQFF	TGCGCCAGCAGCTTGGGGGATTACAATGAGCAGTTCTTC
-	TRBV21-1	-	TRBJ2-1	CASSRPTGMNEQFF	TGTGCCAGCAGCAGACCGACAGGGATGAATGAGCAGTTCTTC
-	TRBV5-6	-	TRBJ1-2	CASRGTYWTGGGGYTF	TGTGCCAGCAGAGGGACTTATTGGACTGGTGGGGGAGGCTACACCTTC
-	TRBV7-2	-	TRBJ1-5	CASSLGSSSEGTNF	TGTGCCAGCAGCTTAGGATCTAGCAGTGAAGGGACGAATTTT
-	TRBV9	-	TRBJ2-7	CASSVAGLPYEQYF	TGTGCCAGCAGCGTAGCGGGGCTCCCCTACGAGCAGTACTTC
-	TRBV7-3	-	TRBJ2-1	CASSPARGAPYNEQFF	TGTGCCAGCAGCCCCGCCCGGGGGGCCCCCTACAATGAGCAGTTCTTC
-	TRBV9	-	TRBJ1-1	CASSVEGDTEAFF	TGTGCCAGCAGCGTAGAAGGGGACACTGAAGCTTTCTTT
-	TRBV6-2/TRBV6-3	-	TRBJ1-5	CASSWRGDGDQPQHF	TGTGCCAGCAGTTGGAGAGGGGACGGGGATCAGCCCCAGCATTTT
-	TRBV11-1	-	TRBJ1-4	CASSFQPGGEKLFF	TGTGCCAGCAGCTTCCAGCCAGGTGGTGAAAAACTGTTTTTT
TRBD2	TRBV4-2	-	TRBJ2-3	CASSQGLAGGPSTDTQYF	TGTGCCAGCAGCCAGGGACTAGCGGGGGGACCTAGCACAGATACGCAGTATTTT
TRBD1	TRBV3-1/TRBV3-2	-	TRBJ2-5	CASSLDGTGVETQYF	TGTGCCAGCAGCTTAGACGGGACAGGGGTCGAGACCCAGTACTTC
-	TRBV5-1	-	TRBJ2-7	CASRDFNNYEQYF	TGCGCCAGCAGGGACTTCAACAACTACGAGCAGTACTTC
-	TRBV6-5	few	TRBJ1-5	CASSYLRTNQPQHF	TGTGCCAGCAGTTATCTCCGGACAAATCAGCCCCAGCATTTT
TRBD2	TRBV11-2	once	TRBJ2-3	CASSLAGGPDTQYF	TGTGCCAGCAGCCTAGCGGGGGGGCCAGATACGCAGTATTTT
TRBD2	TRBV5-1	-	TRBJ2-7	CASSNGLAGAYEQYF	TGCGCCAGCAGCAACGGACTAGCGGGGGCCTACGAGCAGTACTTC
TRBD1	TRBV29-1	-	TRBJ2-5	CSVEDTGAAETQYF	TGCAGCGTTGAAGATACAGGGGCCGCGGAGACCCAGTACTTC
TRBD2	TRBV27	-	TRBJ2-3	CASSLGTSGYVQYF	TGTGCCAGCAGTTTAGGGACTAGCGGGTATGTGCAGTATTTT
TRBD1	TRBV7-9	-	TRBJ1-2	CASSLARSQGMGYGYTF	TGTGCCAGCAGCTTAGCGCGGTCACAGGGGATGGGGTATGGCTACACCTTC
TRBD1	TRBV6-5	-	TRBJ2-1	CASSLTQGFYNEQFF	TGTGCCAGCAGTCTCACACAGGGGTTCTACAATGAGCAGTTCTTC
TRBD1	TRBV9	-	TRBJ2-1	CASSLRGLNEQFF	TGTGCCAGCAGCCTCAGGGGGCTCAATGAGCAGTTCTTC
TRBD1	TRBV4-1	-	TRBJ2-7	CASSHHLTGVYEQYF	TGCGCCAGCAGCCACCACCTGACAGGGGTCTACGAGCAGTACTTC
-	TRBV7-8	-	TRBJ2-3	CASSRDRTDTQYF	TGTGCCAGCAGCCGGGACCGCACAGATACGCAGTATTTT
TRBD1	TRBV6-6	once	TRBJ1-6	CASSSKGTGGSPLHF	TGTGCCAGCAGCTCCAAGGGGACAGGGGGATCACCCCTCCACTTT